Each of the 32 T cell receptor beta chains below was sequenced from the same sample in a study of cytomegalovirus exposure and HLA in healthy donors (dated by TCRdb to the late 2010s). The method behind the library was the immunoSEQ multiplex PCR assay. For the multiplex PCR, a mixture combining 60 forward primers for TCR Vbeta segments and 13 reverse primers for TCR Jbeta segments was used. Here the immuneACCESS table is served through TCRdb, limited to in-frame sequences with V and J called. Missing clones are a known gap in these copies; in checked studies unresolved V genes cover under half, and the rest lacks a known reason. This sample gives a few hundred thousand clones in total; over 90% of them show up just once. Around 1.7% of the sample belongs to the ten largest clones. The material sequenced was PBMCs. The receptors were gathered from a girl aged 2 to 9 in good health and CMV-seronegative.

This clone was recorded only once. The chain links TRBV11-3 to TRBJ2-2, with D tentatively TRBD1 (6 bases). The CDR3 is 19 residues long. V gave up 2 bases and J gave up 0 bases, with 19 bases separating them. Germline values: CDR1 SGHNT, CDR2 YENEEA. The CDR3 reads CASSLYPFADSANTGELFF. The CDR3 DNA is TGTGCCAGCAGCTTATATCCCTTTGCGGACAGCGCGAACACCGGGGAGCTGTTTTTT.

The genes are TRBV29-1 and TRBJ1-2; weak D call: TRBD1 (5 bases). The CDR3 length is 13 residues. V was pared by 3 bases and J by 0 bases, with 8 bases between. Germline CDR1 is SQVTM and CDR2 is ANQGSEA. CDR3 nucleotides: TGCAGCGTTGAGGGGCGCTCTAACTATGGCTACACCTTC. It encodes CSVEGRSNYGYTF.

This CDR3 reads CASSLTLTSGGRNEQFF. CDR3 sequence (DNA): TGTGCCAGCAGTTTAACCTTAACTAGCGGGGGGAGGAATGAGCAGTTCTTC. The chain links TRBV27 to TRBJ2-1; 12 bases match TRBD2. With 2 bases clipped from V and 7 bases from J, the junction kept 9 bases outside the gene matches. From germline, CDR1 is MNHEY and CDR2 SMNVEV (reference sequence). CDR3 size: 17 residues.

This rearrangement joins TRBV5-1 to TRBJ1-1, with 7 bases matching TRBD1. Trimming removed 7 bases from V and 1 base from J; junction bases left unmatched: 7. The CDR3 is made up of 14 amino acids. Germline loops: CDR1 SGHRS, CDR2 YFSETQ. CDR3 amino acids: CASGQEGENTEAFF. The DNA for the CDR3 is TGCGCCAGCGGACAGGAGGGGGAGAACACTGAAGCTTTCTTT.

This clone showed up just a few times. The genes are TRBV6-6 and TRBJ2-7; 7 nucleotides align to TRBD2. CDR3 length: 16 residues. Germline loops: CDR1 MNHNY, CDR2 SVGAGI (reference sequence). V gave up 7 bases and J gave up 3 bases; unmatched junction bases: 15. The CDR3 spells CASTSGEGAALYEQYF. Here the CDR3 DNA reads TGTGCCAGCACCTCGGGGGAGGGCGCAGCCCTCTACGAGCAGTACTTC.

The J gene is TRBJ2-1, the V gene TRBV7-8; D perhaps matches TRBD2 (5 bases). Per the germline V gene, CDR1 is SGHVS and CDR2 is FQNEAQ. The CDR3 consists of 20 residues. V was pared by 0 bases and J by 0 bases, with 21 bases between. The CDR3 spells CASSLAVLSVAPSSYNEQFF. CDR3 nucleotides: TGTGCCAGCAGCTTAGCAGTTTTGTCGGTAGCGCCTAGCTCCTACAATGAGCAGTTCTTC.

The V and J genes are TRBV19 and TRBJ2-5; 8 positions agree with TRBD1. The CDR3 is 16 residues long. The J segment lost 0 bases and the V segment lost 5 bases, leaving 8 bases of the junction unmatched. Looked up from germline, CDR1 is LNHDA and CDR2 is SQIVND (reference sequence). CDR3 residues: CASSPARTGNQETQYF. In nucleotides, the CDR3 is TGTGCCAGTAGTCCAGCAAGGACAGGGAACCAAGAGACCCAGTACTTC.

This chain connects TRBV30 to TRBJ2-1; 8 bases fit TRBD1. This CDR3 spans 13 amino acids. V was pared by 4 bases and J by 7 bases, with 6 bases of the junction left unmatched. CDR1 and CDR2 (germline): GTSNPN, SVGIG (reference sequence). In DNA form, the CDR3 reads TGTGCCTGGAACCCAGGGGGCTTTAATGAGCAGTTCTTC. Its protein product is CAWNPGGFNEQFF.

The CDR3: CASSLNLNTEAFF. CDR3 DNA sequence: TGCGCCAGCAGCTTGAACCTAAACACTGAAGCTTTCTTT. V gene TRBV5-1 combines with J gene TRBJ1-1; D unclear. The CDR3 consists of 13 residues. In germline, CDR1 is SGHRS, CDR2 YFSETQ. The V and J ends lost 1 base and 2 bases respectively, with 6 bases between them.

The gene calls are TRBV19 and TRBJ2-7, with TRBD1 as a possible D gene (6 bases). Deletions cut 5 bases from V and 4 bases from J, with 15 bases between. The CDR3 runs 14 residues. In germline, CDR1 is LNHDA, CDR2 SQIVND (reference sequence). The CDR3 DNA sequence: TGTGCCAGTAGTCCGGGGACATGGAATTACGAGCAGTACTTC. This sequence encodes CASSPGTWNYEQYF.

The rearrangement links TRBV19 to TRBJ1-2; TRBD1 matches 7 bases. This CDR3 contains 13 residues. Unmatched junction bases numbered 6, after V lost 5 bases and J lost 6 bases. Germline V gene data show CDR1 as LNHDA and CDR2 as SQIVND (reference sequence). Written as DNA, the CDR3 is TGTGCCAGTAGTTTCACAGGGGATGATGGCTACACCTTC. It yields the protein CASSFTGDDGYTF.

The chain recombines TRBV4-1 with TRBJ1-5; unclear D gene. The germline V and J ends were trimmed by 0 bases and 6 bases, with 15 bases remaining between them. The CDR3 extends over 16 amino acids. Germline CDR1 and CDR2: MGHRA and YSYEKL. The CDR3 here is CASSQDINGGRQPQHF. The DNA of the CDR3 is TGCGCCAGCAGCCAAGATATAAATGGAGGGCGTCAGCCCCAGCATTTT.

The V gene is TRBV5-6, the J gene TRBJ2-7; TRBD1 agrees at 7 bases. The CDR3 has 15 residues. V was clipped by 2 bases and J by 1 base; unmatched bases: 6. Per the germline V gene, CDR1 is SGHDT and CDR2 is YYEEEE. Here the CDR3 DNA reads TGTGCCAGCAGCTTACCGACAGGGTCGTCCTACGAGCAGTACTTC. The encoded protein is CASSLPTGSSYEQYF.

The chain is built from TRBV18 and TRBJ2-2; D gene unclear. Trimming removed 5 bases at V and 6 bases at J, with 7 bases between. Per germline, CDR1 KGHSH and CDR2 LQKENI. CDR3 length equals 12 residues. This CDR3 reads CASSRRAGELFF. The CDR3 DNA is TGTGCCAGCTCAAGAAGAGCCGGGGAGCTGTTTTTT.

V is TRBV5-1 and J is TRBJ2-5; TRBD2 is a possible D gene (7 bases). Trimming stripped 4 bases from V and 2 bases from J, with 12 bases between. The V gene's germline CDR1 is SGHRS and CDR2 YFSETQ. This CDR3 has 14 residues. CDR3 sequence: CASSPGGPQETQYF. The CDR3 bases are TGCGCCAGCAGCCCGGGGGGCCCTCAAGAGACCCAGTACTTC.

The chain is built from TRBV5-1 and TRBJ1-2; 7 bases map to TRBD1. The germline gives CDR1 SGHRS, CDR2 YFSETQ. CDR3 length equals 15 residues. V was clipped by 4 bases and J by 8 bases; unmatched bases: 14. The CDR3 nucleotides are TGCGCCAGCAGCCCGGTATCCGACAGGGCGGAAGGCTACACCTTC. Its protein product is CASSPVSDRAEGYTF.

This chain links TRBV30 with TRBJ1-5; D uncertain. Trimming pared 2 bases from V and 2 bases from J, leaving 19 bases between. The length of the CDR3 is 17 residues. Germline V gene sequence: CDR1 GTSNPN, CDR2 SVGIG (reference sequence). CDR3 residues: CAWSTPGRERGNQPQHF. DNA of the CDR3: TGTGCCTGGAGTACCCCGGGAAGGGAGAGAGGCAATCAGCCCCAGCATTTT.

V usage is TRBV2 and J usage is TRBJ2-1; the D is unclear. The CDR3 is 12 amino acids. CDR1 is SNHLY, CDR2 FYNNEI, per germline. V was clipped by 6 bases and J by 0 bases, with 3 bases between them. This CDR3 reads CASRASYNEQFF. CDR3 bases: TGTGCCAGCAGAGCCTCCTACAATGAGCAGTTCTTC.

The rearrangement uses TRBV7-2 and TRBJ2-3, with D maybe TRBD2 (6 bases). Trimming took off 2 bases at V and 4 bases at J, with 13 bases between the two ends. The CDR3 is 15 amino acids. Germline assignment: CDR1 SGHTA and CDR2 FQGNSA. The CDR3 loop reads CASSLNRWGADTQYF. CDR3 nucleotide sequence: TGTGCCAGCAGCTTAAATCGTTGGGGGGCAGATACGCAGTATTTT. The entire variable domain, with the rest obtained from reference TRBV7-2 and TRBJ2-3, is as follows: GAGVSQSPSNKVTEKGKDVELRCDPISGHTALYWYRQSLGQGLEFLIYFQGNSAPDKSGLPSDRFSAERTGGSVSTLTIQRTQQEDSAVYLCASSLNRWGADTQYFGPGTRLTVL.

V and J are TRBV19 and TRBJ2-3, with 10 bases identical to TRBD1. V gave up 2 bases and J gave up 1 base; unmatched junction bases: 12. CDR3 length equals 19 residues. Per germline, CDR1 LNHDA and CDR2 SQIVND (reference sequence). CDR3 bases: TGTGCCAGTAGTATATCGACAGGGGGCGCGTCTGTTGGCACAGATACGCAGTATTTT. The encoded protein is CASSISTGGASVGTDTQYF.

This clone was counted once. This chain links TRBV27 with TRBJ1-1; no clear D gene. CDR3 size: 13 residues. The germline gives CDR1 MNHEY, CDR2 SMNVEV (reference sequence). Trimming shortened V by 7 bases and J by 3 bases, and 12 bases separated the two germline ends. The CDR3 DNA reads as TGTGCCAGCATGTGGAGGTTGGACACTGAAGCTTTCTTT. This encodes CASMWRLDTEAFF.

The chain joins TRBV7-2 to TRBJ2-7, with 9 positions matching TRBD2. CDR1 is SGHTA, CDR2 FQGNSA, per germline. V dropped 2 bases and J dropped 1; count of bases not matched to a gene: 6. The CDR3 length is 16 residues. This CDR3 reads CASSLSAGGRSYEQYF. The CDR3 coding sequence is TGTGCCAGCAGCTTAAGCGCGGGGGGGCGGTCCTACGAGCAGTACTTC.

This chain joins TRBV5-6 and TRBJ1-6; D unresolved. Trimming cost V 1 base and J 15 bases, with 17 bases left between them. The CDR3 spans 14 residues. Germline CDR1 is SGHDT and CDR2 is YYEEEE. CDR3 sequence (DNA): TGTGCCAGCAGCTTGAAGAGAGGCCCAATTTTCCTCCACTTT. Amino acid sequence: CASSLKRGPIFLHF.

The chain recombines TRBV5-6 with TRBJ2-1; 12 nucleotides match TRBD2. The germline CDR1 and CDR2 sequences are SGHDT and YYEEEE. The CDR3 covers 13 residues. Trimming took 4 bases from V and 13 from J; bases not matched to a gene: 6. The CDR3 DNA sequence: TGTGCCAGCAGCGGGGGACTAGCGGGCAACCAGTTCTTC. This gives the protein CASSGGLAGNQFF.

The gene calls are TRBV18 and TRBJ2-2, with D maybe TRBD2 (6 bases). The CDR3 contains 16 residues. V was shortened by 6 bases and J by 4 bases, with 18 bases between the two germline ends. CDR1 and CDR2 from the germline V gene are KGHSH and LQKENI. CDR3 loop: CASSQTGTPTTGELFF. The CDR3 DNA reads TGTGCCAGCTCCCAAACCGGGACTCCAACCACCGGGGAGCTGTTTTTT.

The sample holds one count of this clone. This sequence joins TRBV19 and TRBJ2-4, with a possible D match to TRBD2 (6 bases). Germline CDR1 and CDR2: LNHDA and SQIVND (reference sequence). This CDR3 region has 15 residues. The germline V and J ends were trimmed by 1 base and 11 bases, with 18 bases remaining between them. CDR3 DNA: TGTGCCAGTAGTATAGTCACGGGACTGGGCGACGTTCAGTACTTC. It codes for CASSIVTGLGDVQYF.

In the case of this clone: At one boundary the junction diverges from the germline segment, which might be a read error. CDR3 nucleotide sequence: TGTGCCAGCAGTGACCAGGGCTATAGCAATCGGCCCCAGCATTTT. Translated, it gives CASSDQGYSNRPQHF. The J gene is TRBJ1-5, the V gene TRBV2; maybe TRBD1 (5 bases). Germline CDR1 SNHLY, CDR2 FYNNEI. The CDR3 covers 15 residues.

This sequence joins TRBV7-2 and TRBJ1-3; tentatively, D is TRBD1 (5 bases). V was pared by 5 bases and J by 0 bases, with 14 bases between. The CDR3 loop spans 16 amino acids. The germline CDR1 and CDR2 sequences are SGHTA and FQGNSA. The CDR3 protein is CASSLRGGTSGNTIYF. CDR3 nucleotides: TGTGCCAGCAGCCTCCGGGGGGGAACCTCTGGAAACACCATATATTTT.

This clone was seen a handful of times. The CDR3 region has the DNA TGTGCCATCAAGGGAGATGAGACGCAGTATTTT. As protein: CAIKGDETQYF. The genes are TRBV10-3 and TRBJ2-3, with D possibly being TRBD2 (5 bases). This CDR3 contains 11 residues. The V end lost 7 bases, the J end lost 9 bases, and 11 bases lay between the germline ends. Germline V gives CDR1 ENHRY, CDR2 SYGVKD.

The chain joins TRBV12-5 to TRBJ1-2; possibly TRBD1 for D (6 bases). Trimming took 6 bases from V and 2 from J, leaving 19 bases between them. The CDR3 spans 16 residues. Germline lookup yields CDR1 LGHNT and CDR2 FRNRAP. CDR3 sequence: CASGPIRGGENYGYTF. DNA of the CDR3: TGTGCTAGTGGCCCGATTAGGGGGGGAGAAAACTATGGCTACACCTTC.

The chain is built from TRBV5-6 and TRBJ1-6; possibly TRBD1 for D (5 bases). This CDR3 has 15 amino acids. Trimming removed 4 bases from V and 5 bases from J, with 13 bases in between. Germline V gene data show CDR1 as SGHDT and CDR2 as YYEEEE. The CDR3 nucleotides are TGTGCCAGCAGCGATACTGAAGGGGATAATTCACCCCTCCACTTT. It specifies CASSDTEGDNSPLHF.

The gene calls are TRBV9 and TRBJ2-1; 11 bases line up with TRBD2. The V gene's germline CDR1 is SGDLS and CDR2 YYNGEE. The J segment lost 3 bases and the V segment lost 5 bases, leaving 4 bases of the junction unmatched. The CDR3 spans 15 residues. This chain's CDR3 is CASRDTSGSYNEQFF. The CDR3 DNA reads as TGTGCCAGCAGAGATACTAGCGGGAGCTACAATGAGCAGTTCTTC.